This passage covers 9 T cell receptor beta chains from one sample sequenced in a study of blood T cell repertoires in COVID-19. Using immunoSEQ multiplex PCR, the repertoire was profiled, and TCRdb retains in-frame clones only, with some absent. The table shows fewer than 650,000 clones, with roughly nine tenths occurring only once. Sequenced sample: peripheral blood. The receptors shown here come from a woman in her forties or fifties with COVID-19, enrolled during active disease.

The chain has TRBV3-1 (or the pseudogene TRBV3-2) and TRBJ2-2, with TRBD1 identical over 10 bases. The length of the CDR3 is 16 residues. V lost 1 base and J lost 4; bases outside the gene matches: 3. The germline CDR1 and CDR2 sequences are LGHDT and YNNKEL (reference sequence). The CDR3 bases are TGTGCCAGCAGCCAAGGGGGACAGGGGACCACCGGGGAGCTGTTTTTT. It codes for CASSQGGQGTTGELFF.

V gene TRBV6-5 combines with J gene TRBJ2-1; a weak D match, TRBD2 (5 bases). The ends were cut back, 7 bases at V and 8 bases at J, with 18 bases in the middle. CDR1 and CDR2 (germline): MNHEY, SVGAGI. CDR3 size: 14 residues. The CDR3, as DNA: TGTGCCAGCACCAAACGGGGTCCGGCGGATGAGCAGTTCTTC. The encoded protein is CASTKRGPADEQFF.

This clone was counted once. This chain's CDR3 is CASSLMGGGLQYF. DNA of the CDR3: TGTGCCAGCAGCTTGATGGGCGGGGGGTTGCAGTATTTT. The chain combines TRBV5-4 with TRBJ2-3; TRBD2 matches at 8 bases. J gave up 11 bases and V 1 base, and 6 bases lay outside the gene matches. The CDR3 is made up of 13 amino acids. Looked up from germline, CDR1 is SGHNT and CDR2 is YYREEE (reference sequence).

The chain is built from TRBV19 and TRBJ1-1; 8 bases fit TRBD1. Unmatched junction bases numbered 26, after V lost 7 bases and J lost 1 base. This CDR3 contains 21 residues. Germline assignment: CDR1 LNHDA and CDR2 SQIVND (reference sequence). CDR3 region: CASKTLLFGAGGGKANTEAFF. DNA for the CDR3: TGTGCCAGTAAGACACTCCTCTTTGGGGCAGGGGGCGGAAAGGCGAACACTGAAGCTTTCTTT.

The DNA of the CDR3 is TGTGCCAGCAGCCCCGGGACAGGGAATCAGCCCCAGCATTTT. It specifies CASSPGTGNQPQHF. The V gene is TRBV7-6, the J gene TRBJ1-5, with 9 bases fitting TRBD1. This CDR3 has 14 amino acids. Germline V CDR1 and CDR2: SGHVS, FNYEAQ. V lost 5 bases to trimming and J lost 4 bases; unmatched junction nucleotides: 3.

The CDR3, as DNA: TGTGCCAGCAGCTCATACGGGGGGGAGCTGTTTTTT. This codes for CASSSYGGELFF. The chain links TRBV7-2 to TRBJ2-2, with unresolved D. This CDR3 spans 12 amino acids. CDR1 SGHTA and CDR2 FQGNSA come from the germline V gene. Trimming shortened V by 4 bases and J by 8 bases, and 8 bases separated the two germline ends.

This rearrangement joins TRBV15 to TRBJ2-1; TRBD2 matches 7 bases. From germline, CDR1 is LNHNV and CDR2 YYDKDF (reference sequence). The V and J ends lost 0 bases and 10 bases, in that order; junction bases with no gene match: 3. The length of the CDR3 is 13 residues. CDR3 protein: CATSREGLPEQFF. Written as DNA, the CDR3 is TGTGCCACCAGCAGAGAGGGACTACCCGAGCAGTTCTTC.

V gene TRBV5-1 combines with J gene TRBJ2-7, with D perhaps matching TRBD2 (6 bases). The CDR3 contains 15 residues. V shed 0 bases and J shed 0 bases, with 10 bases lying between them. CDR1 is SGHRS, CDR2 YFSETQ, per germline. CDR3: CASSLGRGTSYEQYF. The CDR3 coding sequence is TGCGCCAGCAGCTTGGGTCGGGGGACCTCCTACGAGCAGTACTTC. Based on the CDR3 plus reference TRBV5-1 and TRBJ2-7, the full variable domain is KAGVTQTPRYLIKTRGQQVTLSCSPISGHRSVSWYQQTPGQGLQFLFEYFSETQRNKGNFPGRFSGRQFSNSRSEMNVSTLELGDSALYLCASSLGRGTSYEQYFGPGTRLTVT.

This clone was seen more than once but under ten times. This chain connects TRBV12-5 to TRBJ1-5; 9 bases are a match to TRBD1. This CDR3 region has 14 residues. V was clipped by 5 bases and J by 5 bases; unmatched bases: 4. Per the germline V gene, CDR1 is LGHNT and CDR2 is FRNRAP. The CDR3 reads CASGVTGGHQPQHF. The CDR3 nucleotides are TGTGCTAGTGGTGTAACAGGGGGCCATCAGCCCCAGCATTTT.